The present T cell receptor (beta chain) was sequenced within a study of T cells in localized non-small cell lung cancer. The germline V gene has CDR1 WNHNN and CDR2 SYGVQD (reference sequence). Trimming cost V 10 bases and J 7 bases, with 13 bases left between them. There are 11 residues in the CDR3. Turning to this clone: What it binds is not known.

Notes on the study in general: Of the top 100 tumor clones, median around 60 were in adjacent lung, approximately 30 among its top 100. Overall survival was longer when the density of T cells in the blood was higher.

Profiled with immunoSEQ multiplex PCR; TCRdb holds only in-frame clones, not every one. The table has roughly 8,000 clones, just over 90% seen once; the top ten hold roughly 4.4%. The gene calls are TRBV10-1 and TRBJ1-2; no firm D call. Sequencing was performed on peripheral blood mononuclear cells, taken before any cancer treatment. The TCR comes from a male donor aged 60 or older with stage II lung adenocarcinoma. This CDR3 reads CATQGPSGYTF. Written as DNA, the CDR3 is TGCGCCACCCAAGGTCCCTCTGGCTACACCTTC.